Below, 24 T cell receptor beta chains from the same sample are listed, as sequenced in a study of technical replicates of blood from a handful of donors. Sequenced by immunoSEQ multiplex PCR; TCRdb stores in-frame clones only, minus some. The table has around 83,000 clones, approximately 94% seen once. Sequencing was done on a sample of T cells isolated from PBMCs. These receptors were collected from a human donor in good health.

The chain is built from TRBV27 and TRBJ2-7; 13 bases fit TRBD2. The CDR3 runs 17 residues. Per germline, CDR1 MNHEY and CDR2 SMNVEV (reference sequence). The ends lost 8 bases at V and 0 bases at J; junction bases unmatched: 10. The CDR3 is CASGLAGVLISSYEQYF. CDR3 bases: TGTGCCAGCGGACTAGCGGGAGTACTTATAAGCTCCTACGAGCAGTACTTC.

The chain links TRBV14 to TRBJ1-5, with 7 bases that match TRBD1. CDR3 length equals 13 residues. Losses at the gene ends were 10 bases for V and 7 bases for J; bases not matched to a gene: 10. Germline-derived CDR1 and CDR2 are SGHDN and FVKESK. The CDR3 DNA reads as TGTGCCACCAAGAGAGACAGGGACCAGCCCCAGCATTTT. Its translation is CATKRDRDQPQHF.

The count of this clone is one. The J gene is TRBJ2-7, the V gene TRBV15, with a possible D match to TRBD1 (5 bases). The CDR3 totals 13 residues. The V gene's germline CDR1 is LNHNV and CDR2 YYDKDF (reference sequence). V lost 2 bases, J lost 5 bases, and 10 bases lay in between. CDR3 DNA: TGTGCCACCAGCAGACGATGGGGCGACGAGCAGTACTTC. Its protein product is CATSRRWGDEQYF.

V is TRBV4-1 and J is TRBJ2-7; 9 bases match TRBD1. With V trimmed by 4 bases and J by 3 bases, 7 bases remained unmatched. The germline V gene encodes CDR1 MGHRA and CDR2 YSYEKL. The CDR3 contains 15 residues. The CDR3 nucleotides read TGCGCCAGCAGCCTACTCCGGGACAGGGTCTACGAGCAGTACTTC. Its translation: CASSLLRDRVYEQYF.

The V call is TRBV7-2, the J call TRBJ2-7; TRBD2 matches at 11 bases. The V gene end was trimmed by 6 bases and the J gene end by 3 bases; junction bases not matched to a gene: 10. The CDR3 has 16 residues. Germline CDR1 SGHTA, CDR2 FQGNSA. The DNA for the CDR3 is TGTGCCAGCAGTCTCTCAGGACTAGCGGGCATCTACGAGCAGTACTTC. Residues: CASSLSGLAGIYEQYF.

This chain joins TRBV5-1 and TRBJ2-7; D call uncertain. This CDR3 has 15 residues. Germline V CDR1 and CDR2: SGHRS, YFSETQ. V was clipped by 3 bases and J by 3 bases, with 16 bases between them. CDR3 sequence: CASSYSSPFLYEQYF. The CDR3 DNA is TGCGCCAGCAGCTATTCGAGCCCCTTTCTCTACGAGCAGTACTTC.

The V gene is TRBV5-1, the J gene TRBJ2-6; D gene ambiguous. CDR3 length: 15 amino acids. V gave up 4 bases and J gave up 3 bases, with 11 bases separating them. CDR1 and CDR2 (germline): SGHRS, YFSETQ. CDR3 sequence reads: CASSGLIVGANVLTF. The CDR3 coding sequence is TGCGCCAGCAGCGGGCTTATCGTTGGGGCCAACGTCCTGACTTTC.

This chain joins TRBV10-1 and TRBJ2-1; 8 nucleotides match TRBD2. Losses at the gene ends were 6 bases for V and 8 bases for J; bases not matched to a gene: 6. In germline, CDR1 is WNHNN, CDR2 SYGVQD (reference sequence). The CDR3 has 13 residues. The CDR3 nucleotides read TGCGCCAGCAGGAGCGGGAGCTCCGATGAGCAGTTCTTC. This gives the protein CASRSGSSDEQFF.

V is TRBV4-2 and J is TRBJ2-1; perhaps TRBD1 as D (5 bases). The CDR3 spans 13 residues. V lost 1 base, J lost 6 bases, and 7 bases lay in between. The germline CDR1 and CDR2 sequences are LGHNA and YNFKEQ. CDR3 sequence (DNA): TGTGCCAGCAGCCAAGTGGGGCTCAATGAGCAGTTCTTC. This sequence encodes CASSQVGLNEQFF.

This chain connects TRBV29-1 to TRBJ1-2; 8 bases match TRBD1. The CDR3 loop spans 12 amino acids. Germline V lookup: CDR1 SQVTM, CDR2 ANQGSEA. V lost 7 bases to trimming and J lost 3 bases; unmatched junction nucleotides: 4. The CDR3 DNA is TGCAGCGCACAACAGGGGGACTATGGCTACACCTTC. It codes for CSAQQGDYGYTF.

The chain uses TRBV6-5 and TRBJ2-1; D gene unclear. This CDR3 is 12 amino acids long. The germline V gene encodes CDR1 MNHEY and CDR2 SVGAGI. V shed 7 bases and J shed 5 bases, with 9 bases lying between them. CDR3 protein: CASTSSNNEQFF. The CDR3 nucleotides are TGTGCCAGCACCTCGAGCAACAATGAGCAGTTCTTC.

The rearrangement joins TRBV5-1 to TRBJ2-2; weak D call: TRBD1 (5 bases). With 4 bases removed from V and 4 bases from J, the gap between germline ends came to 14 bases. There are 15 residues in the CDR3. Germline V gives CDR1 SGHRS, CDR2 YFSETQ. CDR3 in DNA: TGCGCCAGCAGCCCAGCCAGGGCTGGCACCGGGGAGCTGTTTTTT. Translating gives CASSPARAGTGELFF.

The chain links TRBV6-1 to TRBJ1-4; D is uncertain. Germline V gene sequence: CDR1 MNHNS, CDR2 SASEGT. Trimming removed 3 bases at V and 4 bases at J, with 15 bases between. CDR3 length equals 16 residues. As DNA, the CDR3 is TGTGCCAGCAGTGACGGAGTCGGAATGATTAATGAAAAACTGTTTTTT. It translates to CASSDGVGMINEKLFF.

The CDR3 region has the DNA TGTGCCAGCAGCCCAGAACGGACAGGCGGGTATGGAAACATTCAGTACTTC. This sequence encodes CASSPERTGGYGNIQYF. The chain joins TRBV4-2 to TRBJ2-4; 7 bases agree with TRBD1. CDR1 and CDR2 from the germline V gene are LGHNA and YNFKEQ. The V and J ends lost 4 bases and 6 bases, in that order; junction bases with no gene match: 15. The CDR3 consists of 17 residues.

The genes are TRBV7-3 and TRBJ2-7; tentative D call: TRBD2 (5 bases). The CDR3 runs to 13 residues. The germline CDR1 and CDR2 sequences are SGHTA and FQGTGA. Trimming pared 0 bases from V and 5 bases from J, leaving 8 bases between. The CDR3 nucleotides are TGTGCCAGCAGCTTAACGTCTAGCAACGAGCAGTACTTC. Protein: CASSLTSSNEQYF.

The chain is built from TRBV7-6 and TRBJ1-5, with TRBD1 as a possible D gene (5 bases). V was pared by 3 bases and J by 6 bases, with 12 bases between. CDR1 and CDR2 from the germline V gene are SGHVS and FNYEAQ. The CDR3 consists of 14 residues. CDR3 sequence reads: CASSLGGVGQPQHF. CDR3 nucleotides: TGTGCCAGCAGCTTGGGGGGGGTCGGTCAGCCCCAGCATTTT.

The gene calls are TRBV6-1 and TRBJ2-1, with D possibly being TRBD2 (6 bases). Trimming took 2 bases from V and 4 from J, leaving 15 bases between them. Per the germline V gene, CDR1 is MNHNS and CDR2 is SASEGT. The CDR3 loop spans 16 amino acids. The CDR3 loop is CASSETKYSGYNEQFF. The CDR3 nucleotides are TGTGCCAGCAGTGAAACTAAATATAGCGGATACAATGAGCAGTTCTTC.

The CDR3 DNA is TGTGCCAGTAGTAGTAGACAGGGCAGCAATCAGCCCCAGCATTTT. Translated, it gives CASSSRQGSNQPQHF. The J gene is TRBJ1-5, the V gene TRBV19, with 7 nucleotides matching TRBD1. This CDR3 region has 15 residues. Trimming removed 4 bases from V and 1 base from J; junction bases left unmatched: 4. Germline CDR1 is LNHDA and CDR2 is SQIVND (reference sequence).

This chain connects TRBV6-1 to TRBJ1-2; D gene ambiguous. Germline CDR1 and CDR2: MNHNS and SASEGT. V gave up 10 bases and J gave up 3 bases, with 6 bases separating them. This CDR3 region has 10 residues. CDR3 in DNA: TGTGCCACCCGGGACTATGGCTACACCTTC. Translating it yields CATRDYGYTF.

This chain uses TRBV7-9 with TRBJ2-7, with TRBD2 identical over 10 bases. Germline CDR1 and CDR2: SEHNR and FQNEAQ (reference sequence). The CDR3 totals 14 residues. V gave up 4 bases and J gave up 5 bases; unmatched junction bases: 5. The CDR3 is CASSSGLASNEQYF. CDR3 DNA sequence: TGTGCCAGCAGCTCGGGACTAGCGTCCAACGAGCAGTACTTC. Full variable domain (outside the CDR3, taken from reference TRBV7-9 and TRBJ2-7): DTGVSQNPRHKITKRGQNVTFRCDPISEHNRLYWYRQTLGQGPEFLTYFQNEAQLEKSRLLSDRFSAERPKGSFSTLEIQRTEQGDSAMYLCASSSGLASNEQYFGPGTRLTVT.

This chain uses TRBV5-1 with TRBJ2-1, with 11 bases that match TRBD1. The CDR3 runs 14 residues. CDR1 SGHRS and CDR2 YFSETQ come from the germline V gene. The trim removed 4 bases at V and 9 bases at J, leaving 6 bases unmatched. The CDR3: CASSRGDRGVEQFF. Written as DNA, the CDR3 is TGCGCCAGCAGCCGAGGGGACAGGGGGGTTGAGCAGTTCTTC.

The chain uses TRBV15 and TRBJ1-1; D gene ambiguous. Germline V gives CDR1 LNHNV, CDR2 YYDKDF (reference sequence). The CDR3 contains 15 residues. V dropped 3 bases and J dropped 4 bases, with 15 bases sitting between them. CDR3 sequence reads: CATSSRREVFTEAFF. The CDR3 region has the DNA TGTGCCACCAGCAGCCGAAGGGAGGTATTCACTGAAGCTTTCTTT.

The table lists this clone with a count of one. This chain connects TRBV2 to TRBJ1-2, with D tentatively TRBD1 (5 bases). This CDR3 contains 13 residues. Germline V CDR1 and CDR2: SNHLY, FYNNEI. V was trimmed by 5 bases and J by 4 bases, leaving 11 bases between them. The CDR3 coding sequence is TGTGCCAGCAGTAAAGACAGCTTCTATGGCTACACCTTC. Translating gives CASSKDSFYGYTF. The complete variable domain, with remaining parts taken from reference TRBV2 and TRBJ1-2, reads EPEVTQTPSHQVTQMGQEVILRCVPISNHLYFYWYRQILGQKVEFLVSFYNNEISEKSEIFDDQFSVERPDGSNFTLKIRSTKLEDSAMYFCASSKDSFYGYTFGSGTRLTVV.

The V and J genes are TRBV6-5 and TRBJ2-2, with 9 bases identical to TRBD1. CDR3 length: 15 residues. Trimming cost V 1 base and J 5 bases; bases outside gene matches: 2. Germline V lookup: CDR1 MNHEY, CDR2 SVGAGI. The CDR3 is CASSYWGQGTGELFF. CDR3 DNA sequence: TGTGCCAGCAGTTACTGGGGACAGGGTACCGGGGAGCTGTTTTTT.